This T cell receptor (beta chain) was sequenced for a study of sequential checkpoint blockade in melanoma. Study background: Arm A got nivolumab then ipilimumab; arm B the reverse, 1:1. Both treatment sequences were followed by maintenance nivolumab.

Treatment reported: randomized to nivolumab then ipilimumab (arm A) or the reverse (arm B). DNA-damaging chemotherapy had not been given to any patient beforehand. Live CD3+CD8+ CD19− CD56− cells were sorted from PBMCs. Method: immunoSEQ multiplex PCR; TCRdb's copy keeps in-frame clones and lacks some. Counted here are about 25,000 clones, roughly 80% occurring once; the ten biggest clones make up 20% to 25%. The receptor was derived from a human donor with melanoma. The starting material was CD8+ T cells sorted from blood (inferred from file names), obtained from a patient given nivolumab and ipilimumab in sequence.

The CDR3: CASSSGRGVNEKLFF. The CDR3 coding sequence is TGTGCCAGCAGTTCGGGACGCGGGGTTAATGAAAAACTGTTTTTT. The chain has TRBV27 and TRBJ1-4; D is perhaps TRBD1 (5 bases). Trimming removed 4 bases at V and 4 bases at J, with 13 bases between. CDR3 length: 15 residues. Germline CDR1 reads MNHEY; CDR2 reads SMNVEV (reference sequence).